The rows below give T cell receptor beta chains drawn from one sample of a study of blood T cell repertoires in COVID-19. Assay used: immunoSEQ multiplex PCR; TCRdb lists only in-frame clones, some missing. The data contain around 100,000 clones, under 75% of them singletons. Sequenced material: peripheral blood. The receptors originated from a man older than 75 with acute or convalescent COVID-19. Both conserved end residues are part of each CDR3. Fields, in order: J gene, D gene, V gene, clone size, CDR3 protein, CDR3 DNA. The D gene is left open where the match is weak. Size is omitted from some rows. Given values are once, few, many or a class for expanded clones.

j_call: TRBJ2-7
d_call: NA
v_call: TRBV27
clone_size: NA
cdr3_aa: CASVRSGGYEQYF
cdr3_nt: TGTGCCAGCGTACGAAGCGGAGGATACGAGCAGTACTTC

j_call: TRBJ1-2
d_call: TRBD1
v_call: TRBV6-5
clone_size: once
cdr3_aa: CASSYSDRQDGYTF
cdr3_nt: TGTGCCAGCAGTTACTCGGACAGGCAAGATGGCTACACCTTC

j_call: TRBJ1-1
d_call: TRBD1
v_call: TRBV15
clone_size: NA
cdr3_aa: CATSPRGRITEAFF
cdr3_nt: TGTGCCACCAGTCCCAGGGGGCGGATAACTGAAGCTTTCTTT

j_call: TRBJ1-4
d_call: TRBD1
v_call: TRBV19
clone_size: NA
cdr3_aa: CASSPGDSFEKLFF
cdr3_nt: TGTGCCAGTAGTCCCGGGGACAGCTTTGAAAAACTGTTTTTT

j_call: TRBJ1-3
d_call: TRBD1
v_call: TRBV27
clone_size: once
cdr3_aa: CASSPGTGLLRYSGNTIYF
cdr3_nt: TGTGCCAGCAGTCCGGGGACAGGGCTCCTTAGATACTCTGGAAACACCATATATTTT

j_call: TRBJ2-1
d_call: TRBD2
v_call: TRBV28
clone_size: few
cdr3_aa: CAGGTSGYNEQFF
cdr3_nt: TGTGCCGGGGGAACTAGCGGCTACAATGAGCAGTTCTTC

j_call: TRBJ1-6
d_call: NA
v_call: TRBV3-1/TRBV3-2
clone_size: NA
cdr3_aa: CASSLRDFNSPLHF
cdr3_nt: TGTGCCAGCAGCCTGAGGGATTTTAATTCACCCCTCCACTTT

j_call: TRBJ2-7
d_call: TRBD2
v_call: TRBV10-1
clone_size: few
cdr3_aa: CASSGTSVQYF
cdr3_nt: TGCGCCAGCAGTGGGACTAGCGTGCAGTACTTC

j_call: TRBJ1-1
d_call: TRBD1
v_call: TRBV10-3
clone_size: NA
cdr3_aa: CAISGTQGARNTEAFF
cdr3_nt: TGTGCCATCAGTGGGACCCAGGGGGCGAGGAACACTGAAGCTTTCTTT

j_call: TRBJ2-7
d_call: TRBD1
v_call: TRBV19
clone_size: NA
cdr3_aa: CASKPDRGVPDEQYF
cdr3_nt: TGTGCCAGTAAGCCGGACAGGGGCGTCCCAGACGAGCAGTACTTC

j_call: TRBJ1-1
d_call: TRBD1
v_call: TRBV28
clone_size: NA
cdr3_aa: CASSGPGTGWAFF
cdr3_nt: TGTGCCAGCAGTGGCCCCGGGACAGGGTGGGCTTTCTTT

j_call: TRBJ2-1
d_call: NA
v_call: TRBV10-1
clone_size: few
cdr3_aa: CASSRGGNNEQFF
cdr3_nt: TGCGCCAGCAGTAGGGGGGGAAACAATGAGCAGTTCTTC

j_call: TRBJ2-4
d_call: NA
v_call: TRBV4-3
clone_size: NA
cdr3_aa: CASSQEGLRSAFEYF
cdr3_nt: TGCGCCAGCAGCCAGGAAGGACTACGGTCCGCCTTCGAGTACTTC

j_call: TRBJ1-1
d_call: NA
v_call: TRBV24-1
clone_size: NA
cdr3_aa: CATTQGTNTEAFF
cdr3_nt: TGTGCCACCACGCAGGGGACAAACACTGAAGCTTTCTTT

j_call: TRBJ2-2
d_call: NA
v_call: TRBV5-8
clone_size: NA
cdr3_aa: CASRLTGPGELFF
cdr3_nt: TGTGCCAGCAGGTTAACAGGGCCCGGGGAGCTGTTTTTT

j_call: TRBJ2-2
d_call: TRBD2
v_call: TRBV6-2/TRBV6-3
clone_size: NA
cdr3_aa: CASSYEVTSGSRANTGELFF
cdr3_nt: TGTGCCAGCAGTTACGAGGTTACTAGCGGGAGTCGGGCCAACACCGGGGAGCTGTTTTTT

j_call: TRBJ2-2
d_call: NA
v_call: TRBV3-1/TRBV3-2
clone_size: NA
cdr3_aa: CASSQVSAGELFF
cdr3_nt: TGTGCCAGCAGCCAAGTGAGCGCCGGGGAGCTGTTTTTT

j_call: TRBJ2-2
d_call: NA
v_call: TRBV2
clone_size: NA
cdr3_aa: CASRASKANTGELFF
cdr3_nt: TGTGCCAGCAGGGCTAGCAAGGCGAACACCGGGGAGCTGTTTTTT

j_call: TRBJ2-7
d_call: TRBD1
v_call: TRBV6-2/TRBV6-3
clone_size: NA
cdr3_aa: CASSSSQPGQGAWTYEQYF
cdr3_nt: TGTGCCAGCAGTTCTAGTCAACCGGGACAGGGGGCTTGGACCTACGAGCAGTACTTC

j_call: TRBJ2-5
d_call: TRBD1
v_call: TRBV7-2
clone_size: NA
cdr3_aa: CASSTRDRGETQYF
cdr3_nt: TGTGCCAGCAGCACCAGGGACAGGGGTGAGACCCAGTACTTC

j_call: TRBJ1-1
d_call: NA
v_call: TRBV20-1
clone_size: few
cdr3_aa: CSASRSARVEKAFF
cdr3_nt: TGCAGTGCTAGTAGAAGCGCCCGGGTCGAGAAAGCTTTCTTT

j_call: TRBJ2-1
d_call: TRBD2
v_call: TRBV7-3
clone_size: NA
cdr3_aa: CASSSNPAGAYNEQFF
cdr3_nt: TGTGCCAGCAGCTCCAATCCCGCGGGAGCCTACAATGAGCAGTTCTTC

j_call: TRBJ1-1
d_call: NA
v_call: TRBV10-1
clone_size: NA
cdr3_aa: CASSETRASAEAFF
cdr3_nt: TGCGCCAGCAGTGAGACCAGGGCGTCTGCTGAAGCTTTCTTT

j_call: TRBJ1-2
d_call: TRBD1
v_call: TRBV20-1
clone_size: NA
cdr3_aa: CSASGDRISPPRSYGYTF
cdr3_nt: TGCAGTGCTAGTGGGGACAGGATATCTCCTCCAAGGAGCTATGGCTACACCTTC

j_call: TRBJ1-4
d_call: TRBD1
v_call: TRBV3-1/TRBV3-2
clone_size: NA
cdr3_aa: CASSQAQTGEGEKLFF
cdr3_nt: TGTGCCAGCAGCCAAGCTCAGACAGGGGAAGGCGAAAAACTGTTTTTT

j_call: TRBJ2-4
d_call: TRBD2
v_call: TRBV19
clone_size: NA
cdr3_aa: CASSKGLADTARKNIQYF
cdr3_nt: TGTGCCAGTAGTAAGGGACTAGCGGACACTGCAAGAAAAAACATTCAGTACTTC

j_call: TRBJ2-7
d_call: TRBD1
v_call: TRBV19
clone_size: NA
cdr3_aa: CASSIRGPSYEQYF
cdr3_nt: TGTGCCAGTAGTATCAGGGGGCCCTCCTACGAGCAGTACTTC

j_call: TRBJ1-2
d_call: NA
v_call: TRBV28
clone_size: NA
cdr3_aa: CASSFGQGLGYTF
cdr3_nt: TGTGCCAGCAGTTTCGGGCAGGGTCTTGGCTACACCTTC

j_call: TRBJ2-2
d_call: NA
v_call: TRBV30
clone_size: NA
cdr3_aa: CAWRSLASGELFF
cdr3_nt: TGTGCCTGGAGGTCGTTAGCCTCCGGGGAGCTGTTTTTT

j_call: TRBJ1-4
d_call: TRBD1
v_call: TRBV9
clone_size: NA
cdr3_aa: CASSIQGLTNEKLFF
cdr3_nt: TGTGCCAGCAGCATACAGGGGCTTACTAATGAAAAACTGTTTTTT

j_call: TRBJ2-3
d_call: TRBD2
v_call: TRBV6-6
clone_size: NA
cdr3_aa: CASSYQRGIFTDTQYF
cdr3_nt: TGTGCCAGCAGTTACCAGCGGGGGATCTTCACAGATACGCAGTATTTT

j_call: TRBJ2-3
d_call: NA
v_call: TRBV3-1/TRBV3-2
clone_size: many
cdr3_aa: CASSSSTDTQYF
cdr3_nt: TGTGCCAGCAGCTCAAGCACAGATACGCAGTATTTT

j_call: TRBJ2-5
d_call: NA
v_call: TRBV10-3
clone_size: NA
cdr3_aa: CAISESPLETQYF
cdr3_nt: TGTGCCATCAGTGAGTCCCCCCTAGAGACCCAGTACTTC

j_call: TRBJ2-5
d_call: TRBD2
v_call: TRBV2
clone_size: few
cdr3_aa: CASSEGLAARETQYF
cdr3_nt: TGTGCCAGCAGTGAAGGACTAGCGGCTCGGGAGACCCAGTACTTC

j_call: TRBJ2-1
d_call: NA
v_call: TRBV12-5
clone_size: NA
cdr3_aa: CASGLGLNNEQFF
cdr3_nt: TGTGCTAGTGGTTTGGGACTGAACAATGAGCAGTTCTTC

j_call: TRBJ2-3
d_call: NA
v_call: TRBV10-3
clone_size: once
cdr3_aa: CAISELTTDTQYF
cdr3_nt: TGTGCCATCAGTGAACTTACCACAGATACGCAGTATTTT

j_call: TRBJ2-5
d_call: TRBD1
v_call: TRBV7-9
clone_size: NA
cdr3_aa: CASSYGTGGRETQYF
cdr3_nt: TGTGCCAGCAGCTACGGGACAGGGGGCAGAGAGACCCAGTACTTC

j_call: TRBJ1-3
d_call: NA
v_call: TRBV2
clone_size: NA
cdr3_aa: CASTGDAGNTIYF
cdr3_nt: TGTGCCAGCACAGGGGACGCTGGAAACACCATATATTTT

j_call: TRBJ2-7
d_call: TRBD2
v_call: TRBV15
clone_size: few
cdr3_aa: CATSALAGPYEQYF
cdr3_nt: TGTGCCACCAGCGCACTAGCGGGGCCCTACGAGCAGTACTTC

j_call: TRBJ1-3
d_call: NA
v_call: TRBV9
clone_size: NA
cdr3_aa: CASSVGQENTIYF
cdr3_nt: TGTGCCAGCAGCGTAGGACAGGAAAACACCATATATTTT

j_call: TRBJ2-7
d_call: TRBD2
v_call: TRBV27
clone_size: NA
cdr3_aa: CASSDRGLAGAYEQYF
cdr3_nt: TGTGCCAGCAGTGATCGGGGGCTAGCGGGGGCCTACGAGCAGTACTTC

j_call: TRBJ2-1
d_call: TRBD2
v_call: TRBV5-4
clone_size: NA
cdr3_aa: CASALGGSPYNEQFF
cdr3_nt: TGTGCCAGCGCCTTGGGCGGGAGCCCCTACAATGAGCAGTTCTTC

j_call: TRBJ2-7
d_call: NA
v_call: TRBV4-3
clone_size: few
cdr3_aa: CASSQGTGVGNEQYF
cdr3_nt: TGCGCCAGCAGCCAAGGAACGGGAGTGGGGAACGAGCAGTACTTC